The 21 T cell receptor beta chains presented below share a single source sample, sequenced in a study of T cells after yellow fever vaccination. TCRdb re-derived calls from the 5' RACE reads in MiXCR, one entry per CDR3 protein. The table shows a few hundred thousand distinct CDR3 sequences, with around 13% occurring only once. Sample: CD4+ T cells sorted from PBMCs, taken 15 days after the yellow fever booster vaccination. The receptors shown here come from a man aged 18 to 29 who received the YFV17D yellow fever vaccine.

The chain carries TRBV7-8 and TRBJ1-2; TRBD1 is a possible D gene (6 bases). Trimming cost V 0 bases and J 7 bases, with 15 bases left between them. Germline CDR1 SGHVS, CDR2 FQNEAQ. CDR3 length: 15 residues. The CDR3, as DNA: TGTGCCAGCAGCTTAGCGAACAGGGAGCTGGGTGGCTACACCTTC. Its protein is CASSLANRELGGYTF. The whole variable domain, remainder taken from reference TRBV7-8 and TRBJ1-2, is GAGVSQSPRYKVAKRGQDVALRCDPISGHVSLFWYQQALGQGPEFLTYFQNEAQLDKSGLPSDRFFAERPEGSVSTLKIQRTQQEDSAVYLCASSLANRELGGYTFGSGTRLTVV.

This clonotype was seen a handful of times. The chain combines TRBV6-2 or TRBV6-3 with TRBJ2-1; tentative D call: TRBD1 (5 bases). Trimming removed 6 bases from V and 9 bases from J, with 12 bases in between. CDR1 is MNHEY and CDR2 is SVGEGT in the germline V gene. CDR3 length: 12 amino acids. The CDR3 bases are TGTGCCAGCAGGCTAGGGGTCGGTGAGCAGTTCTTC. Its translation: CASRLGVGEQFF.

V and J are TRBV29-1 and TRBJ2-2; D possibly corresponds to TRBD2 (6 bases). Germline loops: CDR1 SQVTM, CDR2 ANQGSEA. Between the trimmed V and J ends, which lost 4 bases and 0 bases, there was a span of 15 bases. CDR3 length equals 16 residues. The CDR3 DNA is TGCAGCGTTGGTCGTCGACCGGGGGCGAACACCGGGGAGCTGTTTTTT. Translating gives CSVGRRPGANTGELFF.

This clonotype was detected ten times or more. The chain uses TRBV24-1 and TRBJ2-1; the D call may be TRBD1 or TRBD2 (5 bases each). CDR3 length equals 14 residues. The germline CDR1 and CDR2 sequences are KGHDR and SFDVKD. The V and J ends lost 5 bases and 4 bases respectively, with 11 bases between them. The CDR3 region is CATSVGEIYNEQFF. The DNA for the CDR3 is TGTGCCACCAGTGTAGGGGAGATTTACAATGAGCAGTTCTTC.

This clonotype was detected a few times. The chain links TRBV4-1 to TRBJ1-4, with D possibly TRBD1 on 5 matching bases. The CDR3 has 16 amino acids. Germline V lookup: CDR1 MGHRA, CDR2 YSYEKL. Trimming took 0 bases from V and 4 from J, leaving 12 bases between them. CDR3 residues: CASSQEEGQGNEKLFF. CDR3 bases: TGCGCCAGCAGCCAAGAGGAGGGGCAGGGTAATGAAAAACTGTTTTTT.

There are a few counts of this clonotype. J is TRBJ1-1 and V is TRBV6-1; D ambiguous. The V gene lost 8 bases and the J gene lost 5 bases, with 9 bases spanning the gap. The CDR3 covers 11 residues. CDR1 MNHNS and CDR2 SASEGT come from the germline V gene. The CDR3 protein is CASQTGTEAFF. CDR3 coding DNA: TGTGCCAGCCAAACGGGGACTGAAGCTTTCTTT.

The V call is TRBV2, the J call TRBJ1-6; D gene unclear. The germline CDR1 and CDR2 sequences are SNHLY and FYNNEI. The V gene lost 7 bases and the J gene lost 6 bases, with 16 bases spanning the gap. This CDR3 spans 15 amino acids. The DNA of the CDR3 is TGTGCCAGCAAGGTCCAGCGGAGGAGTAATTCACCCCTCCACTTT. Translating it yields CASKVQRRSNSPLHF.

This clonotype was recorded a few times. The CDR3: CASSLVLGSYTQYF. The CDR3 DNA reads TGCGCCAGCAGCTTGGTGCTGGGGTCTTATACGCAGTATTTT. This chain uses TRBV5-1 with TRBJ2-3, with no clear D. From germline, CDR1 is SGHRS and CDR2 YFSETQ. This CDR3 comprises 14 residues. V lost 0 bases to trimming and J lost 7 bases, with 12 bases between them.

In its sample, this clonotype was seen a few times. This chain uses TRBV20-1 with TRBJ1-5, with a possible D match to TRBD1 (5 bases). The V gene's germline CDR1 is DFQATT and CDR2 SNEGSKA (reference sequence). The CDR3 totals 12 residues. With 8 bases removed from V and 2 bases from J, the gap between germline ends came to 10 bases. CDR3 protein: CSCVGGNQPQHF. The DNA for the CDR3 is TGCAGTTGTGTGGGGGGCAATCAGCCCCAGCATTTT.

The DNA for the CDR3 is TGTGCCAGCAGTTTGGGGGGACTAGGAGCGGGCGAGACCCAGTACTTC. As protein: CASSLGGLGAGETQYF. The chain links TRBV6-6 to TRBJ2-5; TRBD2 agrees at 8 bases. With 4 bases clipped from V and 5 bases from J, the junction kept 12 bases outside the gene matches. Germline CDR1 and CDR2: MNHNY and SVGAGI (reference sequence). The CDR3 sequence is 16 residues long.

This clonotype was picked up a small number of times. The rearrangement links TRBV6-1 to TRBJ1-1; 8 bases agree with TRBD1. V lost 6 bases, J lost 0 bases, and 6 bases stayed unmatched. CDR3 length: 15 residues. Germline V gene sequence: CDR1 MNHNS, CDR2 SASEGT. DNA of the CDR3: TGTGCCAGCAGGGCACTACAGGGGGTGAACACTGAAGCTTTCTTT. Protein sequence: CASRALQGVNTEAFF.

DNA of the CDR3: TGTGCCAGCATCCCTGAATGGAACACTGAAGCTTTCTTT. Amino acids: CASIPEWNTEAFF. The genes are TRBV12-3 or TRBV12-4 and TRBJ1-1; D uncertain. The CDR3 loop spans 13 amino acids. V lost 7 bases, J lost 1 base, and 10 bases lay in between.

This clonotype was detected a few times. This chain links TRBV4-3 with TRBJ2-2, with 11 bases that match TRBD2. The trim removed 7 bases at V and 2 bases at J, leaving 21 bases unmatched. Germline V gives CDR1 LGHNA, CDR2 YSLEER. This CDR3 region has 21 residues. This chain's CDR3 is CASTRGLAGGRLAINTGELFF. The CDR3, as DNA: TGCGCCAGCACTCGCGGATTAGCGGGGGGGCGTCTGGCCATTAACACCGGGGAGCTGTTTTTT.

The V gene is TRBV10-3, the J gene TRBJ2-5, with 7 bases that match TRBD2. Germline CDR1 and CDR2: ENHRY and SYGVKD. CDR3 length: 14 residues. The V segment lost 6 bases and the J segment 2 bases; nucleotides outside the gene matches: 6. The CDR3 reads CAIRGREAQETQYF. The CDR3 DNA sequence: TGTGCCATCAGGGGCCGGGAGGCGCAAGAGACCCAGTACTTC.

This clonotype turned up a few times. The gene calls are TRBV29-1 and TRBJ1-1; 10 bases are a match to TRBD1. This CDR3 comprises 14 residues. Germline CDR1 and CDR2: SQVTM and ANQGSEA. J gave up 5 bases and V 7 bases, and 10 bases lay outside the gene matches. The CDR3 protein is CSARRTGGGTEAFF. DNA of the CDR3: TGCAGCGCCCGCCGGACAGGGGGAGGTACTGAAGCTTTCTTT. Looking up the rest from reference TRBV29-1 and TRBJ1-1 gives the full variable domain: SAVISQKPSRDICQRGTSLTIQCQVDSQVTMMFWYRQQPGQSLTLIATANQGSEATYESGFVIDKFPISRPNLTFSTLTVSNMSPEDSSIYLCSARRTGGGTEAFFGQGTRLTVV.

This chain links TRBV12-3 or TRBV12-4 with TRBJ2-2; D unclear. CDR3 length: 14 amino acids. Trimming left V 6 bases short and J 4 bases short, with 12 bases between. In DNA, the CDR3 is TGTGCCAGCAGGGCCCCAGTTGGCACCGGGGAGCTGTTTTTT. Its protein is CASRAPVGTGELFF.

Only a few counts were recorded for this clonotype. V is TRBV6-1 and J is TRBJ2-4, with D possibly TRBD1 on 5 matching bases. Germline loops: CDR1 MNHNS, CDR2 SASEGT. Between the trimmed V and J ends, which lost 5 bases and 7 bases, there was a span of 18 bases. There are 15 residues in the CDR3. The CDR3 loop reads CASSKGSKASNIQYF. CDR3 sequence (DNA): TGTGCCAGCAGTAAGGGGTCAAAAGCGTCGAACATTCAGTACTTC.

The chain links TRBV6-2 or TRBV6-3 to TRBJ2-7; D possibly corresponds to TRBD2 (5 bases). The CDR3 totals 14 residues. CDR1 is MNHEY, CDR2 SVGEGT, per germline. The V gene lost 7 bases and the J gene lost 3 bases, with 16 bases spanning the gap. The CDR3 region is CASIPVGNLYEQYV. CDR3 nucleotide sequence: TGTGCCAGCATCCCCGTCGGGAATCTCTACGAGCAGTACGTC.

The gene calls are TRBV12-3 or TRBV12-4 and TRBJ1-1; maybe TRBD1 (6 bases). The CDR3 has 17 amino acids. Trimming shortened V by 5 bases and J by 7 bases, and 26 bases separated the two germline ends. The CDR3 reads CASSGHSPGHFTYEAFF. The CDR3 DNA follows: TGTGCCAGCAGTGGTCATTCGCCGGGACATTTCACGTATGAAGCTTTCTTT.

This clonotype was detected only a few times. This chain's CDR3 is CASSFPRGQAYTGELFF. CDR3 sequence (DNA): TGTGCCAGCAGCTTCCCCCGAGGACAGGCGTACACCGGGGAGCTGTTTTTT. The V and J genes are TRBV7-2 and TRBJ2-2, with 7 bases that match TRBD1. CDR1 SGHTA and CDR2 FQGNSA come from the germline V gene. This CDR3 is 17 amino acids long. Trimming took 3 bases from V and 3 from J; bases not matched to a gene: 10. Supplemented by reference TRBV7-2 and TRBJ2-2, the full variable domain reads GAGVSQSPSNKVTEKGKDVELRCDPISGHTALYWYRQSLGQGLEFLIYFQGNSAPDKSGLPSDRFSAERTGGSVSTLTIQRTQQEDSAVYLCASSFPRGQAYTGELFFGEGSRLTVL.

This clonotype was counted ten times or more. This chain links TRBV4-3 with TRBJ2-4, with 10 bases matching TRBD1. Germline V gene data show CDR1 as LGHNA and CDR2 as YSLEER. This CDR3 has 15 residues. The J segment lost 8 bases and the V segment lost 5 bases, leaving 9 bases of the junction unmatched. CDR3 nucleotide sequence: TGCGCCAGCAGCTATACCGACAGGGGGCGAGACATTCAGTACTTC. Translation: CASSYTDRGRDIQYF.